This entry describes one T cell receptor (beta chain). Trimming left V 5 bases short and J 5 bases short, with 14 bases between. Germline-derived CDR1 and CDR2 are SGHTA and FQGNSA. The CDR3 extends over 14 amino acids. This sample was taken from a study of shared clonotypes between healthy human individuals. TCRdb's copy holds only in-frame clones and misses some; the assay was immunoSEQ multiplex PCR. Among 400,000 to 600,000 clones, about 85% were seen once, and the ten largest hold over 10%. There were only Caucasian adults among the donors, and all lived in Nashville, Tennessee. Sequences were obtained from PBMCs. The gene calls are TRBV7-2 and TRBJ2-3; possible D gene TRBD2, 5 bases. This receptor was taken from a woman between 40 and 55 years old in good health. Some clones in this sample may be carry-over from other donors' samples. The CDR3 DNA sequence: TGTGCCAGCAGCCAGGCCCCGGCGGGAGATACGCAGTATTTT. Its protein is CASSQAPAGDTQYF.